This passage covers 14 T cell receptor beta chains from one sample sequenced in a study of T cell responses to AZD1222 COVID-19 vaccine. The method was immunoSEQ multiplex PCR; TCRdb's version includes in-frame clones alone and lacks a portion of them. The sample shows 110,000 to 150,000 clones, under 95% of them seen only once. The sample here was peripheral blood, taken on day 0 of AZD1222 vaccination. The receptors come from an adult in good health.

The rearrangement joins TRBV18 to TRBJ2-5; D is perhaps TRBD2 (6 bases). With 2 bases removed from V and 3 bases from J, the gap between germline ends came to 10 bases. This CDR3 comprises 14 residues. Germline V gene lookup returns CDR1 KGHSH and CDR2 LQKENI. DNA of the CDR3: TGTGCCAGCTCACCATCCGGGGGAAAAGAGACCCAGTACTTC. This encodes CASSPSGGKETQYF.

The count of this clone is one. The V and J genes are TRBV25-1 and TRBJ1-1; D ambiguous. The germline V gene has CDR1 MGHDK and CDR2 SYGVNS. CDR3 length: 13 residues. V gave up 7 bases and J gave up 5 bases, with 14 bases separating them. CDR3 DNA sequence: TGTGCCAGCACCTCGCACCGGGGAACTGAAGCTTTCTTT. As protein: CASTSHRGTEAFF.

J is TRBJ2-1 and V is TRBV4-1, with D hard to call. The CDR3 loop spans 15 amino acids. CDR1 MGHRA and CDR2 YSYEKL come from the germline V gene. Trimming cost V 3 bases and J 2 bases, with 11 bases left between them. The CDR3 DNA follows: TGCGCCAGCAGCCAGGGCAGCGTGGCCTACAATGAGCAGTTCTTC. This sequence encodes CASSQGSVAYNEQFF.

The chain joins TRBV13 to TRBJ1-1; D gene ambiguous. This CDR3 contains 14 residues. Deletions cut 5 bases from V and 1 base from J, with 11 bases between. Germline CDR1 PRHDT, CDR2 FYEKMQ (reference sequence). This chain's CDR3 is CASSPPDRNTEAFF. CDR3 coding DNA: TGTGCCAGCAGCCCGCCGGACCGGAACACTGAAGCTTTCTTT.

CDR3 sequence (DNA): TGTGCCAGCAGCCTCCAACCCCAAGCGGGACCGAGTGGTGAGCAGTTCTTC. Residues: CASSLQPQAGPSGEQFF. V usage is TRBV9 and J usage is TRBJ2-1; 7 nucleotides line up with TRBD2. Unmatched junction bases numbered 19, after V lost 4 bases and J lost 9 bases. Germline V CDR1 and CDR2: SGDLS, YYNGEE. CDR3 length: 17 amino acids.

The rearrangement links TRBV27 to TRBJ1-6; D gene ambiguous. V was clipped by 6 bases and J by 0 bases, with 6 bases between them. CDR1 and CDR2 from the germline V gene are MNHEY and SMNVEV (reference sequence). This CDR3 contains 14 residues. The chain's CDR3 is CASSQLSYNSPLHF. The CDR3 DNA reads TGTGCCAGCAGCCAACTCTCCTATAATTCACCCCTCCACTTT.

This rearrangement joins TRBV7-9 to TRBJ2-7, with TRBD2 matching 8 bases. There are 15 residues in the CDR3. Germline trimming cut 4 bases from V and 0 bases from J; bases unmatched to any gene: 5. Per germline, CDR1 SEHNR and CDR2 FQNEAQ (reference sequence). Written as DNA, the CDR3 is TGTGCCAGCAGCTCTGAGCGGGGGCCCTCCTACGAGCAGTACTTC. Translating gives CASSSERGPSYEQYF.

CDR3 amino acids: CASSPKETGNTGTIYF. As DNA, the CDR3 is TGTGCCAGCTCACCTAAGGAAACTGGAAACACCGGTACCATATATTTT. V gene TRBV18 combines with J gene TRBJ1-3; D is unclear. Between the trimmed V and J ends, which lost 3 bases and 10 bases, there was a span of 22 bases. Germline values: CDR1 KGHSH, CDR2 LQKENI. The length of the CDR3 is 16 residues.

The V call is TRBV2, the J call TRBJ2-7; TRBD2 agrees at 7 bases. J gave up 0 bases and V 7 bases, and 3 bases lay outside the gene matches. This CDR3 spans 13 amino acids. Germline V gene data show CDR1 as SNHLY and CDR2 as FYNNEI. CDR3 amino acids: CASIASGSYEQYF. The DNA for the CDR3 is TGTGCCAGCATCGCTAGCGGCTCCTACGAGCAGTACTTC.

In DNA form, the CDR3 reads TGTGCCAGCAGCCCATCCCGGGGTCCAGCGTACTTC. It translates to CASSPSRGPAYF. The chain has TRBV7-9 and TRBJ2-7; D is possibly TRBD2 (5 bases). CDR1 and CDR2 from the germline V gene are SEHNR and FQNEAQ (reference sequence). Trimming cost V 5 bases and J 12 bases, with 17 bases left between them. This CDR3 spans 12 amino acids.

The chain is built from TRBV15 and TRBJ1-2; D gene uncertain. This CDR3 is built from 14 residues. Per germline, CDR1 LNHNV and CDR2 YYDKDF (reference sequence). With 3 bases removed from V and 1 base from J, the gap between germline ends came to 9 bases. CDR3 nucleotides: TGTGCCACCAGCAGTGAAGGGATTAACTATGGCTACACCTTC. This codes for CATSSEGINYGYTF.

This clone appeared once. The chain is built from TRBV5-1 and TRBJ2-5; D unclear. With 4 bases removed from V and 2 bases from J, the gap between germline ends came to 12 bases. Germline V lookup: CDR1 SGHRS, CDR2 YFSETQ. CDR3 length: 14 amino acids. The CDR3 spells CASSHDPLQETQYF. The CDR3, as DNA: TGCGCCAGCAGCCATGACCCTTTACAAGAGACCCAGTACTTC.

A few counts support this clone. The chain has TRBV19 and TRBJ2-5; D is perhaps TRBD1 (6 bases). The CDR3 is 17 residues long. CDR1 and CDR2 from the germline V gene are LNHDA and SQIVND (reference sequence). With 3 bases removed from V and 1 base from J, the gap between germline ends came to 18 bases. The CDR3: CASSISRDTRFQETQYF. In nucleotides, the CDR3 is TGTGCCAGTAGTATTAGCCGGGACACACGGTTCCAAGAGACCCAGTACTTC. Based on the CDR3 plus reference TRBV19 and TRBJ2-5, the full variable domain is DGGITQSPKYLFRKEGQNVTLSCEQNLNHDAMYWYRQDPGQGLRLIYYSQIVNDFQKGDIAEGYSVSREKKESFPLTVTSAQKNPTAFYLCASSISRDTRFQETQYFGPGTRLLVL.

The rearrangement joins TRBV19 to TRBJ1-2; the D gene is possibly TRBD1 (5 bases). With 0 bases removed from V and 14 bases from J, the gap between germline ends came to 13 bases. This CDR3 spans 12 amino acids. The V gene's germline CDR1 is LNHDA and CDR2 SQIVND (reference sequence). In DNA form, the CDR3 reads TGTGCCAGTAGTATAGAAGCAGGGAAGGAAACCTTC. Translated, it gives CASSIEAGKETF.